This T cell receptor beta chain was sequenced for a study of cytomegalovirus exposure and HLA in healthy donors. While unrecorded immune exposures were likely, the donors were nominally healthy when sampled. A remark on this clone: What it binds is unknown.

Study-level points and caveats: A prior analysis recorded that most TCR beta V segments were productive about 87% or about 30% of the time. It was confirmed in vitro that three of the CMV-associated chains were specific for CMV antigens.

The CDR3 contains 13 residues. Germline V gene lookup returns CDR1 MNHEY and CDR2 SVGAGI. V was clipped by 2 bases and J by 4 bases, with 8 bases between them. Researchers ran the PCR with 60 Vbeta and 13 Jbeta primers. Per the original methods: A follow-up analysis tallied around 80 million unique TCR beta chains, roughly 11 million shared. Sequencing was performed with immunoSEQ multiplex PCR; in TCRdb, only in-frame clones are kept and a portion is missing. For V, J and clone size, that table is used; D and trimming come from the DNA. The sample includes roughly 110,000 clones, 55% to 70% of them seen just once.

The chain carries TRBV6-5 and TRBJ1-1; maybe TRBD1 (5 bases). This clonotype originated in a woman in her 30s in good health and CMV-seronegative. The sequencing input was PBMCs. Here the CDR3 reads CASSYVGGTEAFF. In nucleotides, the CDR3 is TGTGCCAGCAGTTACGTCGGGGGCACTGAAGCTTTCTTT.